The 28 T cell receptor beta chains below were found in one sample sequenced in a study of shared clonotypes between healthy human individuals. Method: immunoSEQ multiplex PCR; TCRdb's copy keeps in-frame clones and lacks some. There are roughly 2.5 million clones in the sample; approximately 94% occur only once, and over 0.12% lies in the top ten. The sequenced material came from naive CD4+ T cells sorted from blood. Subset given: CD45RA+ positively selected. Source of these receptors: a man aged 18 to 29 in good health.

V gene TRBV7-2 combines with J gene TRBJ1-2, with 7 bases lining up with TRBD1. Per the germline V gene, CDR1 is SGHTA and CDR2 is FQGNSA. Trimming removed 4 bases from V and 4 bases from J; junction bases left unmatched: 18. The CDR3 runs 18 residues. CDR3 DNA: TGTGCCAGCAGCTCCCAAACTTCCGGGACAGCGATTGGCTATGGCTACACCTTC. It translates to CASSSQTSGTAIGYGYTF.

The CDR3 DNA sequence: TGTGCCAGCAGTGTGGAGTTCTACGAGCAGTACTTC. This gives the protein CASSVEFYEQYF. The rearrangement uses TRBV2 and TRBJ2-7; D gene unclear. V was pared by 4 bases and J by 3 bases, with 7 bases between. CDR1 and CDR2 (germline): SNHLY, FYNNEI. CDR3 length: 12 amino acids.

The chain employs TRBV2 and TRBJ2-3; 7 nucleotides match TRBD2. This CDR3 has 13 amino acids. Losses at the gene ends were 10 bases for V and 3 bases for J; bases not matched to a gene: 7. Germline loops: CDR1 SNHLY, CDR2 FYNNEI. CDR3 nucleotides: TGTGCCACCCAAACGGGGGGAACAGATACGCAGTATTTT. Translated, it gives CATQTGGTDTQYF. Looking up the rest from reference TRBV2 and TRBJ2-3 gives the full variable domain: EPEVTQTPSHQVTQMGQEVILRCVPISNHLYFYWYRQILGQKVEFLVSFYNNEISEKSEIFDDQFSVERPDGSNFTLKIRSTKLEDSAMYFCATQTGGTDTQYFGPGTRLTVL.

This clone came up a few times. The chain's CDR3 is CSGWTGTANEKLFF. As DNA, the CDR3 is TGCAGCGGTTGGACCGGGACAGCGAATGAAAAACTGTTTTTT. V and J are TRBV29-1 and TRBJ1-4; 7 bases align to TRBD1. J lost 5 bases, V lost 7 bases, and 10 bases had no gene match. Germline CDR1 reads SQVTM; CDR2 reads ANQGSEA. The CDR3 has 14 residues. Supplemented by reference TRBV29-1 and TRBJ1-4, the full variable domain reads SAVISQKPSRDICQRGTSLTIQCQVDSQVTMMFWYRQQPGQSLTLIATANQGSEATYESGFVIDKFPISRPNLTFSTLTVSNMSPEDSSIYLCSGWTGTANEKLFFGSGTQLSVL.

This sequence joins TRBV10-3 and TRBJ2-3; 9 bases match TRBD2. Germline V CDR1 and CDR2: ENHRY, SYGVKD. The CDR3 runs to 13 residues. The J segment lost 1 base and the V segment lost 9 bases, leaving 2 bases of the junction unmatched. Here the CDR3 reads CAISGSGTDTQYF. DNA of the CDR3: TGTGCCATTAGCGGGAGTGGCACAGATACGCAGTATTTT.

The V and J genes are TRBV7-2 and TRBJ2-7; 7 nucleotides align to TRBD1. The J segment lost 2 bases and the V segment lost 1 base, leaving 5 bases of the junction unmatched. The CDR3 loop spans 15 amino acids. Germline-derived CDR1 and CDR2 are SGHTA and FQGNSA. CDR3 sequence: CASSLGGTAAYEQYF. For the CDR3, the DNA is TGTGCCAGCAGCTTAGGTGGGACAGCAGCCTACGAGCAGTACTTC.

The chain recombines TRBV5-1 with TRBJ2-3; D perhaps matches TRBD2 (6 bases). This CDR3 is 14 amino acids long. V was shortened by 3 bases and J by 2 bases, with 10 bases between the two germline ends. CDR1 and CDR2 from the germline V gene are SGHRS and YFSETQ. This CDR3 reads CASSYGGTTDTQYF. The CDR3 nucleotides are TGCGCCAGCAGCTACGGGGGAACCACAGATACGCAGTATTTT.

The rearrangement joins TRBV5-6 to TRBJ2-2; TRBD2 agrees at 7 bases. Per the germline V gene, CDR1 is SGHDT and CDR2 is YYEEEE. The CDR3 loop spans 16 amino acids. Unmatched junction bases numbered 4, after V lost 0 bases and J lost 2 bases. The CDR3 reads CASSLAPSGNTGELFF. The CDR3 DNA reads TGTGCCAGCAGCTTGGCCCCTAGCGGAAACACCGGGGAGCTGTTTTTT. The whole variable domain, filled in from reference TRBV5-6 and TRBJ2-2, reads DAGVTQSPTHLIKTRGQQVTLRCSPKSGHDTVSWYQQALGQGPQFIFQYYEEEERQRGNFPDRFSGHQFPNYSSELNVNALLLGDSALYLCASSLAPSGNTGELFFGEGSRLTVL.

This rearrangement joins TRBV19 to TRBJ1-2; D might be TRBD1 (5 bases). Germline V lookup: CDR1 LNHDA, CDR2 SQIVND (reference sequence). V was clipped by 2 bases and J by 6 bases, with 19 bases between them. CDR3 length: 16 amino acids. The CDR3 region has the DNA TGTGCCAGTAGTATATCCCCCCCGGGAGGGACGCATGGCTACACCTTC. Translation gives CASSISPPGGTHGYTF.

The V gene is TRBV19, the J gene TRBJ1-5; 7 nucleotides match TRBD1. The CDR3 loop spans 15 amino acids. CDR1 LNHDA and CDR2 SQIVND come from the germline V gene (reference sequence). V dropped 8 bases and J dropped 0; count of bases not matched to a gene: 7. CDR3 sequence reads: CASRPGTVSNQPQHF. The CDR3 coding sequence is TGTGCCAGTCGCCCCGGGACAGTTAGCAATCAGCCCCAGCATTTT. Combining the CDR3 with reference TRBV19 and TRBJ1-5 gives the whole variable domain DGGITQSPKYLFRKEGQNVTLSCEQNLNHDAMYWYRQDPGQGLRLIYYSQIVNDFQKGDIAEGYSVSREKKESFPLTVTSAQKNPTAFYLCASRPGTVSNQPQHFGDGTRLSIL.

This chain links TRBV18 with TRBJ2-1; TRBD2 matches 9 bases. This CDR3 has 15 amino acids. With V trimmed by 6 bases and J by 5 bases, 8 bases remained unmatched. The germline V gene encodes CDR1 KGHSH and CDR2 LQKENI. CDR3: CASSFGTSWNNEQFF. The CDR3 DNA reads as TGTGCCAGCTCCTTCGGGACTAGCTGGAACAATGAGCAGTTCTTC.

V and J are TRBV5-1 and TRBJ1-4, with 11 positions matching TRBD1. J lost 1 base, V lost 0 bases, and 8 bases had no gene match. The CDR3 sequence is 19 residues long. Germline CDR1 reads SGHRS; CDR2 reads YFSETQ. CDR3 bases: TGCGCCAGCAGCTTGGAAGCGCTAGGGACAGGGGGAACTAATGAAAAACTGTTTTTT. This sequence encodes CASSLEALGTGGTNEKLFF.

This rearrangement joins TRBV19 to TRBJ2-3, with 8 bases that match TRBD2. The CDR3 loop spans 14 amino acids. J lost 5 bases, V lost 9 bases, and 10 bases had no gene match. CDR1 is LNHDA, CDR2 SQIVND, per germline (reference sequence). The CDR3 DNA reads TGTGCCAGCACTAGCGGAACTACGGGAGATACGCAGTATTTT. It specifies CASTSGTTGDTQYF.

The rearrangement links TRBV7-9 to TRBJ2-2, with TRBD2 matching over 11 bases. CDR1 and CDR2 from the germline V gene are SEHNR and FQNEAQ (reference sequence). V dropped 4 bases and J dropped 8; count of bases not matched to a gene: 9. The CDR3 runs 16 residues. CDR3 DNA sequence: TGTGCCAGCAGCTCCCTTAGCGGGAGGGCCAAGGGGGAGCTGTTTTTT. This encodes CASSSLSGRAKGELFF.

V usage is TRBV10-3 and J usage is TRBJ1-1; 7 bases align to TRBD1. Trimming took 5 bases from V and 0 from J; bases not matched to a gene: 3. The CDR3 is 14 amino acids. Germline CDR1 and CDR2: ENHRY and SYGVKD. This chain's CDR3 is CAISLGQVNTEAFF. CDR3 nucleotides: TGTGCCATCAGTTTAGGACAGGTGAACACTGAAGCTTTCTTT.

On this clone itself: The same CDR3 can be traced to other DNA sequences in this sample. This chain uses TRBV9 with TRBJ1-2; 7 bases align to TRBD1. The CDR3 extends over 13 amino acids. The junction had 6 bases not matched to a gene; V was cut back by 2 bases and J by 8 bases. Germline CDR1 SGDLS, CDR2 YYNGEE. The CDR3 DNA follows: TGTGCCAGCAGCGTCCGACAGGGAAGCGGCTACACCTTC. It specifies CASSVRQGSGYTF.

Concerning this clone itself: Within the sample, other DNA sequences also encode this same CDR3. CDR3 in DNA: TGCGCCAGCAGCTTGGAGGCAGGCCTGAACACTGAAGCTTTCTTT. Residues: CASSLEAGLNTEAFF. This chain joins TRBV5-1 and TRBJ1-1; D ambiguous. The CDR3 totals 15 residues. V lost 0 bases to trimming and J lost 0 bases, with 9 bases between them. CDR1 is SGHRS and CDR2 is YFSETQ in the germline V gene. The full variable domain, rest sourced from reference TRBV5-1 and TRBJ1-1, is KAGVTQTPRYLIKTRGQQVTLSCSPISGHRSVSWYQQTPGQGLQFLFEYFSETQRNKGNFPGRFSGRQFSNSRSEMNVSTLELGDSALYLCASSLEAGLNTEAFFGQGTRLTVV.

The chain combines TRBV5-4 with TRBJ2-3; 13 bases map to TRBD2. V was clipped by 4 bases and J by 3 bases; unmatched bases: 8. The CDR3 sequence is 17 residues long. Per the germline V gene, CDR1 is SGHNT and CDR2 is YYREEE (reference sequence). CDR3 amino acids: CASSPPGLAGMTDTQYF. CDR3 in DNA: TGTGCCAGCAGCCCCCCGGGACTAGCGGGAATGACAGATACGCAGTATTTT.

The chain is built from TRBV15 and TRBJ1-6; D unclear. CDR3 length: 17 amino acids. Trimming removed 0 bases from V and 5 bases from J, with 14 bases in between. Germline CDR1 is LNHNV and CDR2 is YYDKDF (reference sequence). CDR3 loop: CATSRDRGDSNNSPLHF. The CDR3 DNA reads as TGTGCCACCAGCAGAGATCGGGGAGATTCGAATAATTCACCCCTCCACTTT.

The chain has TRBV4-2 and TRBJ1-1; D is undetermined. The V end was cut by 0 bases, the J end by 2 bases, with 7 bases between. The germline V gene encodes CDR1 LGHNA and CDR2 YNFKEQ. The CDR3 is 14 amino acids. CDR3 DNA: TGTGCCAGCAGCCAAGATTCCGGTAACACTGAAGCTTTCTTT. This sequence encodes CASSQDSGNTEAFF.

This chain connects TRBV7-9 to TRBJ2-4; D not resolved. This CDR3 comprises 11 residues. Trimming removed 5 bases from V and 8 bases from J, with 7 bases in between. The germline V gene encodes CDR1 SEHNR and CDR2 FQNEAQ (reference sequence). This CDR3 is CASSGGDIQYF. CDR3 sequence (DNA): TGTGCCAGCAGCGGTGGGGACATTCAGTACTTC.

Note on this clone: At the DNA level, this CDR3 is encoded by other sequences in the same sample as well. The chain uses TRBV6-1 and TRBJ2-6; TRBD1 is a possible D gene (6 bases). The germline V and J ends were trimmed by 6 bases and 2 bases, with 11 bases remaining between them. The CDR3 spans 15 residues. Germline V gene sequence: CDR1 MNHNS, CDR2 SASEGT. The CDR3 sequence is CASSDAGAGANVLTF. In nucleotides, the CDR3 is TGTGCCAGCAGCGATGCAGGGGCTGGGGCCAACGTCCTGACTTTC.

The J gene is TRBJ2-1, the V gene TRBV7-2; D is unresolved. Trimming removed 0 bases from V and 12 bases from J, with 6 bases in between. This CDR3 has 11 residues. Germline lookup yields CDR1 SGHTA and CDR2 FQGNSA. The CDR3 DNA is TGTGCCAGCAGCTTAGCCGGTCGGCAGTTCTTC. It codes for CASSLAGRQFF.

This chain links TRBV19 with TRBJ2-7; D not certain. The V gene's germline CDR1 is LNHDA and CDR2 SQIVND (reference sequence). The CDR3 has 13 residues. The V end lost 5 bases, the J end lost 1 base, and 9 bases lay between the germline ends. The DNA of the CDR3 is TGTGCCAGTAGTTCCCGCGTATCCTACGAGCAGTACTTC. It encodes CASSSRVSYEQYF.

This chain connects TRBV4-3 to TRBJ2-1; D possibly matches TRBD1 or TRBD2 (5 bases each). Germline V gene data show CDR1 as LGHNA and CDR2 as YSLEER. V lost 4 bases and J 0 bases, leaving 13 bases between the germline ends. The CDR3 is 16 amino acids. The CDR3: CASSLGDGNSYNEQFF. DNA for the CDR3: TGCGCCAGCAGCCTGGGGGACGGGAACTCCTACAATGAGCAGTTCTTC.

The genes are TRBV28 and TRBJ2-7; TRBD1 matches at 8 bases. V trimming: 8 bases; J trimming: 2 bases; junction bases outside the gene matches: 8. This CDR3 region has 14 residues. CDR1 and CDR2 from the germline V gene are MDHEN and SYDVKM. The CDR3 reads CASLEAGGAYEQYF. CDR3 sequence (DNA): TGTGCCAGCCTGGAAGCAGGGGGCGCCTACGAGCAGTACTTC.

The chain combines TRBV19 with TRBJ2-1, with 14 bases aligning to TRBD2. Germline lookup yields CDR1 LNHDA and CDR2 SQIVND (reference sequence). There are 16 residues in the CDR3. The V segment lost 4 bases and the J segment 8 bases; nucleotides outside the gene matches: 7. CDR3 DNA: TGTGCCAGTAGTAAAGGGGGACTAGCGGGAGCGCATGAGCAGTTCTTC. Its translation: CASSKGGLAGAHEQFF.

This clone was observed once. This rearrangement joins TRBV28 to TRBJ1-2; 8 bases match TRBD1. The CDR3 loop spans 15 amino acids. Losses at the gene ends were 6 bases for V and 2 bases for J; bases not matched to a gene: 8. Germline CDR1 and CDR2: MDHEN and SYDVKM. CDR3 in amino acids: CASSSQGAGNYGYTF. The CDR3 nucleotides read TGTGCCAGCAGCTCCCAGGGGGCGGGGAACTATGGCTACACCTTC.